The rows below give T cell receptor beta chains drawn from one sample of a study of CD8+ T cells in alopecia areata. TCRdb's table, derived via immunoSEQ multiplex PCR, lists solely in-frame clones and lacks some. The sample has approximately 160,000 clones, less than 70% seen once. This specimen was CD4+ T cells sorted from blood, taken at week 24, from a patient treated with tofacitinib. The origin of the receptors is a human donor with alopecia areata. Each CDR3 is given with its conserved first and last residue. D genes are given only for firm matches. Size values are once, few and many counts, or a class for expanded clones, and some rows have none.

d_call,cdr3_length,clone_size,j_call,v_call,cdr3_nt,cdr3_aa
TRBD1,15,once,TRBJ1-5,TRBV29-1,TGCAGCGTTGCCACCGGGACAGGGGGCAATCAGCCCCAGCATTTT,CSVATGTGGNQPQHF
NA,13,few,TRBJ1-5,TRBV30,TGTGCCTGGAGTGACACGTATGGACAGCCCCAGCATTTT,CAWSDTYGQPQHF
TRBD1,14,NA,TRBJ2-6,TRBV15,TGTGCCACCAGCGGGCGACAGGGGAAGAACGTCCTGACTTTC,CATSGRQGKNVLTF
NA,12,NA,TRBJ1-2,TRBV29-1,TGCAGCGTTGTAGGCCGGAACTATGGCTACACCTTC,CSVVGRNYGYTF
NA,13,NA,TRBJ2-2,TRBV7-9,TGTGCCAGCAGCCCGAGAAACACCGGGGAGCTGTTTTTT,CASSPRNTGELFF
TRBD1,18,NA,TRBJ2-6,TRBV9,TGTGCCAGCAGCGCCCGGGACAGGGTCCACTCTGGGGCCAACGTCCTGACTTTC,CASSARDRVHSGANVLTF
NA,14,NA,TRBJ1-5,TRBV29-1,TGCAGCGCGACCTTCGACAGTCTCGATCAGCCCCAGCATTTT,CSATFDSLDQPQHF
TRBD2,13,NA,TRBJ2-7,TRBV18,TGTGCCAGCTCAGCCGGGACTAGCAACGAGCAGTACTTC,CASSAGTSNEQYF
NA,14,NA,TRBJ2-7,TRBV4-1,TGCGCCAGCAGCCACCCCGCGGGGTTTTACGAGCAGTACTTC,CASSHPAGFYEQYF
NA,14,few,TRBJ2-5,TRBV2,TGTGCCAGCTCCGGCGAGTGGAACGAGGAGACCCAGTACTTC,CASSGEWNEETQYF
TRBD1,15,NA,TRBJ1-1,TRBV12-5,TGTGCTAGTGGCCGGGGGACAGGCTTGAACACTGAAGCTTTCTTT,CASGRGTGLNTEAFF
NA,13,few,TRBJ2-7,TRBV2,TGTGCCAGCAGTGGACAGTCTGCCTACGAGCAGTACTTC,CASSGQSAYEQYF